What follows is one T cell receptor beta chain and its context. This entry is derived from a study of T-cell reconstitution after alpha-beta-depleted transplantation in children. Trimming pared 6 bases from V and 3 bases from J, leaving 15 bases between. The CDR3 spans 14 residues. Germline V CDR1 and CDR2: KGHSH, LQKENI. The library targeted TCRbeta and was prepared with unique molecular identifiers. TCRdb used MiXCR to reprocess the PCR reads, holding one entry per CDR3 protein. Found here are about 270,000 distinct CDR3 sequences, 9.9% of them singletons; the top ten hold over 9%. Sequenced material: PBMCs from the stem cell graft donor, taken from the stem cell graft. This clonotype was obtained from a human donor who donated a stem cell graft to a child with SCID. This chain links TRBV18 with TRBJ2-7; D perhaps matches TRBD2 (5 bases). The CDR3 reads CASSPQDGGYEQYF. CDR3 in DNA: TGTGCCAGCTCCCCTCAGGACGGAGGCTACGAGCAGTACTTC.